Detailed here is one TCR beta chain. No antigen is known for it. The PCR made use of 60 Vbeta and 13 Jbeta primers. Only in-frame clones appear in the TCRdb table, and some are missing; sequencing was by immunoSEQ multiplex PCR. The data hold approximately 180,000 clones, with about four fifths observed a single time. These data are taken from a study of cytomegalovirus exposure and HLA in healthy donors. Study results and caveats: Analyzed later, most CMV-associated TCR beta chains appeared HLA-restricted.

The length of the CDR3 is 14 residues. The germline V gene has CDR1 WNHNN and CDR2 SYGVQD (reference sequence). V was pared by 8 bases and J by 1 base, with 13 bases between. The TCR sequence derives from a woman in her late teens or twenties in good health and CMV-seronegative. The J gene is TRBJ2-3, the V gene TRBV10-1, with D perhaps TRBD2 (6 bases). Input material: PBMCs. In DNA, the CDR3 is TGCGCCAGCGCTAGCGACTACGGCACAGATACGCAGTATTTT. Translation: CASASDYGTDTQYF.